This T cell receptor beta chain was documented in a study of blood T cell repertoires in COVID-19. Study information: There were acute and convalescent COVID-19 samples, and they came from the United States, Italy and Spain. Sources were T cells, B-cell-depleted T cells, or PBMCs; the material itself was cDNA or gDNA.

Under the authors' procedure: Amplified reference gene primers provided the basis for estimating nucleated cell counts. Method: immunoSEQ multiplex PCR; TCRdb's copy keeps in-frame clones and lacks some. The DNA gave D and trimming, while V, J and clone size come from that table. The sample holds roughly 340,000 clones, 87% seen once. The V gene end was trimmed by 4 bases and the J gene end by 5 bases; junction bases not matched to a gene: 6. Germline V gene sequence: CDR1 SGHTA, CDR2 FQGNSA. The CDR3 runs 14 residues. Seattle patients were enrolled during active infection and followed longitudinally. This clone was counted between two and nine times. At the DNA level, this CDR3 is encoded by other sequences in the same sample as well.

This TCR derives from a woman in her forties or fifties with COVID-19, enrolled during active disease. Input material: peripheral blood. This sequence joins TRBV7-2 and TRBJ1-1; 8 nucleotides match TRBD1. CDR3 loop: CASSSRQGRTEAFF. The CDR3 nucleotides are TGTGCCAGCAGCTCCAGACAGGGGAGAACTGAAGCTTTCTTT.